The 22 T cell receptor beta chains listed next were all sequenced from one sample in a study of cytomegalovirus exposure and HLA in healthy donors. Use of 60 Vbeta and 13 Jbeta primers characterized the PCR. The repertoire was sequenced with immunoSEQ multiplex PCR; TCRdb's copy has only in-frame clones and lacks some. Counted here are approximately 130,000 clones, approximately 78% occurring once; the ten biggest clones make up around 6.4%. Input material: PBMCs. These receptors came from a woman aged 40 to 49 in good health and CMV-seropositive.

This chain joins TRBV7-9 and TRBJ1-4; 7 bases align to TRBD1. The junction had 5 bases not matched to a gene; V was cut back by 4 bases and J by 3 bases. CDR3 size: 15 residues. Germline V lookup: CDR1 SEHNR, CDR2 FQNEAQ (reference sequence). CDR3 loop: CASSYGTVANEKLFF. The CDR3 DNA sequence: TGTGCCAGCAGCTACGGGACAGTAGCTAATGAAAAACTGTTTTTT. The entire variable domain, with the rest obtained from reference TRBV7-9 and TRBJ1-4, is as follows: DTGVSQNPRHKITKRGQNVTFRCDPISEHNRLYWYRQTLGQGPEFLTYFQNEAQLEKSRLLSDRFSAERPKGSFSTLEIQRTEQGDSAMYLCASSYGTVANEKLFFGSGTQLSVL.

This sequence joins TRBV27 and TRBJ2-1, with 7 bases matching TRBD1. The ends lost 0 bases at V and 8 bases at J; junction bases unmatched: 4. Germline CDR1 MNHEY, CDR2 SMNVEV (reference sequence). The CDR3 is 14 amino acids. The CDR3 reads CASSLSRQGDEQFF. In nucleotides, the CDR3 is TGTGCCAGCAGTTTATCCCGACAGGGCGATGAGCAGTTCTTC.

This rearrangement joins TRBV5-1 to TRBJ2-2, with a possible D match to TRBD2 (6 bases). The CDR3 has 15 residues. V lost 4 bases and J lost 2, with 12 bases in between. The germline V gene has CDR1 SGHRS and CDR2 YFSETQ. The CDR3, as DNA: TGCGCCAGCAGCCGATTAGCGGATAACACCGGGGAGCTGTTTTTT. Translated: CASSRLADNTGELFF.

This clone was observed once. The rearrangement links TRBV4-2 to TRBJ1-1; no clear D. The CDR3 covers 16 residues. The V end lost 0 bases, the J end lost 1 base, and 12 bases lay between the germline ends. The V gene's germline CDR1 is LGHNA and CDR2 YNFKEQ. As DNA, the CDR3 is TGTGCCAGCAGCCAAGATACCCCAGGCGAGAACACTGAAGCTTTCTTT. This sequence encodes CASSQDTPGENTEAFF.

Comments on this clone: This sample also contains other DNA sequences that code for the same CDR3. The chain recombines TRBV7-2 with TRBJ1-2; the D gene is possibly TRBD1 (6 bases). CDR3 length: 13 residues. V shed 5 bases and J shed 2 bases, with 9 bases lying between them. CDR1 and CDR2 from the germline V gene are SGHTA and FQGNSA. CDR3 in DNA: TGTGCCAGCAGCCTGGGACAAAACTATGGCTACACCTTC. It specifies CASSLGQNYGYTF.

The V call is TRBV27, the J call TRBJ2-1; D gene uncertain. This CDR3 contains 13 residues. Looked up from germline, CDR1 is MNHEY and CDR2 is SMNVEV (reference sequence). V gave up 3 bases and J gave up 0 bases, with 3 bases separating them. The CDR3 DNA reads as TGTGCCAGCAGTTTGAGCTCCTACAATGAGCAGTTCTTC. Its translation is CASSLSSYNEQFF.

This clone was seen a handful of times. The rearrangement joins TRBV6-1 to TRBJ1-1, with 8 nucleotides matching TRBD1. The germline CDR1 and CDR2 sequences are MNHNS and SASEGT. This CDR3 is 15 amino acids long. With V trimmed by 3 bases and J by 1 base, 4 bases remained unmatched. This CDR3 reads CASSDKGTGNTEAFF. The CDR3 bases are TGTGCCAGCAGTGATAAAGGGACAGGGAACACTGAAGCTTTCTTT.

This chain links TRBV5-5 with TRBJ1-5; a possible D gene is TRBD1 (5 bases). This CDR3 is 15 amino acids long. CDR1 and CDR2 (germline): SGHKS, YYEKEE (reference sequence). Trimming removed 5 bases from V and 0 bases from J, with 12 bases in between. CDR3 DNA: TGTGCCAGCAGTGCCACAGGTTATAGCAATCAGCCCCAGCATTTT. It translates to CASSATGYSNQPQHF. Looking up the rest from reference TRBV5-5 and TRBJ1-5 gives the full variable domain: DAGVTQSPTHLIKTRGQQVTLRCSPISGHKSVSWYQQVLGQGPQFIFQYYEKEERGRGNFPDRFSARQFPNYSSELNVNALLLGDSALYLCASSATGYSNQPQHFGDGTRLSIL.

This clone was found a few times. V and J are TRBV10-3 and TRBJ1-1; 10 bases map to TRBD1. The CDR3 is 15 residues long. The germline CDR1 and CDR2 sequences are ENHRY and SYGVKD. J gave up 5 bases and V 5 bases, and 8 bases lay outside the gene matches. CDR3 sequence: CAISPVWGQGTEAFF. CDR3 bases: TGTGCCATCAGTCCCGTATGGGGACAGGGGACTGAAGCTTTCTTT.

The genes are TRBV7-3 and TRBJ1-1; weak D call: TRBD1 (5 bases). The germline gives CDR1 SGHTA, CDR2 FQGTGA. V was pared by 5 bases and J by 11 bases, with 18 bases between. CDR3 size: 13 residues. CDR3 sequence: CASSAAGDLNAFF. For the CDR3, the DNA is TGTGCCAGCAGCGCAGCGGGGGACCTTAACGCTTTCTTT.

A single count supports this clone. The chain carries TRBV7-3 and TRBJ2-2, with D perhaps TRBD1 (6 bases). Germline V CDR1 and CDR2: SGHTA, FQGTGA. The CDR3 covers 15 residues. Trimming removed 6 bases at V and 3 bases at J, with 14 bases between. CDR3 nucleotides: TGTGCCAGCAGTCCAGGGGTGGGTTACACCGGGGAGCTGTTTTTT. This codes for CASSPGVGYTGELFF.

The gene calls are TRBV6-9 and TRBJ1-1; no definite D call. The CDR3 sequence is 13 residues long. The ends were cut back, 9 bases at V and 5 bases at J, with 16 bases in the middle. Germline V CDR1 and CDR2: MNHGY, SVAAGI. The CDR3 bases are TGTGCCAGGAAGAGTCCCCGGCGGACTGAAGCTTTCTTT. Its translation: CARKSPRRTEAFF.

This sequence joins TRBV7-9 and TRBJ2-5; D may be TRBD2 (6 bases). The end of the DNA is better explained by TRBJ2-7, so the J call may be wrong. CDR1 is SEHNR, CDR2 FQNEAQ, per germline (reference sequence). This CDR3 region has 14 residues. CDR3 protein: CASSFRGLSYEQYF. The CDR3 region has the DNA TGTGCCAGCAGCTTCCGGGGACTTTCCTACGAGCAGTACTTC.

DNA for the CDR3: TGCGCCAGCGGACTAGCGGGAGACGGGGGCGAAGAGACCCAGTACTTC. It is translated as CASGLAGDGGEETQYF. The gene calls are TRBV10-2 and TRBJ2-5; 13 positions agree with TRBD2. The CDR3 is made up of 16 amino acids. CDR1 and CDR2 (germline): WSHSY, SAAADI. V trimming: 8 bases; J trimming: 3 bases; junction bases outside the gene matches: 9.

The chain links TRBV6-1 to TRBJ2-2; 10 nucleotides match TRBD2. Germline V lookup: CDR1 MNHNS, CDR2 SASEGT. J gave up 5 bases and V 4 bases, and 4 bases lay outside the gene matches. This CDR3 is 15 amino acids long. The CDR3, as DNA: TGTGCCAGCAGTGGGGCTAGCGGGGGTACCGGGGAGCTGTTTTTT. It translates to CASSGASGGTGELFF.

The chain joins TRBV29-1 to TRBJ1-1, with 9 bases that match TRBD1. The CDR3 loop spans 11 amino acids. V shed 2 bases and J 11 bases; nucleotides not matched to a gene: 3. The germline V gene has CDR1 SQVTM and CDR2 ANQGSEA. CDR3 sequence: CSVERDRAAFF. The CDR3 nucleotides are TGCAGCGTTGAAAGGGACAGGGCCGCTTTCTTT. Drawing the rest from reference TRBV29-1 and TRBJ1-1, the complete variable domain is SAVISQKPSRDICQRGTSLTIQCQVDSQVTMMFWYRQQPGQSLTLIATANQGSEATYESGFVIDKFPISRPNLTFSTLTVSNMSPEDSSIYLCSVERDRAAFFGQGTRLTVV.

CDR3 in DNA: TGTGCCAGCACCTCCCCCGGTGCAACTAATGAAAAACTGTTTTTT. Translated, it gives CASTSPGATNEKLFF. This sequence joins TRBV28 and TRBJ1-4, with D unresolved. Germline V lookup: CDR1 MDHEN, CDR2 SYDVKM. The CDR3 contains 15 residues. The V gene lost 7 bases and the J gene lost 0 bases, with 12 bases spanning the gap.

V gene TRBV5-1 combines with J gene TRBJ2-7, with 12 bases lining up with TRBD1. The V and J ends lost 0 bases and 3 bases, in that order; junction bases with no gene match: 4. The V gene's germline CDR1 is SGHRS and CDR2 YFSETQ. The length of the CDR3 is 16 residues. The CDR3 DNA follows: TGCGCCAGCAGCTTGGGGGGACAGGGGGCCGACTACGAGCAGTACTTC. It yields the protein CASSLGGQGADYEQYF.

The rearrangement joins TRBV29-1 to TRBJ2-1; 10 nucleotides line up with TRBD2. CDR1 is SQVTM, CDR2 ANQGSEA, per germline. This CDR3 region has 16 residues. After removal of 4 bases from V and 9 bases from J, the junction contained 15 bases not matched to a gene. The CDR3 protein is CSVAEIAGGTMTEQFF. The CDR3 region has the DNA TGCAGCGTTGCCGAAATAGCGGGGGGCACTATGACTGAGCAGTTCTTC.

This clone was seen a handful of times. The chain employs TRBV9 and TRBJ2-1; TRBD2 is a possible D gene (6 bases). V lost 3 bases and J 8 bases, leaving 9 bases between the germline ends. CDR3 length equals 12 residues. Germline CDR1 is SGDLS and CDR2 is YYNGEE. The CDR3 is CASSGGEDEQFF. The CDR3 DNA reads TGTGCCAGCAGCGGGGGGGAGGATGAGCAGTTCTTC.

This clone was found a few times. V and J are TRBV5-4 and TRBJ2-3; a possible D gene is TRBD1 (6 bases). CDR1 and CDR2 from the germline V gene are SGHNT and YYREEE (reference sequence). V was clipped by 3 bases and J by 3 bases, with 11 bases between them. This CDR3 is 14 amino acids long. The CDR3 loop reads CASSSTGPTDTQYF. CDR3 nucleotides: TGTGCCAGCAGCTCCACAGGGCCGACAGATACGCAGTATTTT. Together with reference TRBV5-4 and TRBJ2-3, the CDR3 gives the full variable domain: ETGVTQSPTHLIKTRGQQVTLRCSSQSGHNTVSWYQQALGQGPQFIFQYYREEENGRGNFPPRFSGLQFPNYSSELNVNALELDDSALYLCASSSTGPTDTQYFGPGTRLTVL.

The J gene is TRBJ2-3, the V gene TRBV5-1; D perhaps matches TRBD2 (6 bases). CDR3 size: 16 residues. Germline CDR1 is SGHRS and CDR2 is YFSETQ. Trimming pared 0 bases from V and 2 bases from J, leaving 13 bases between. This CDR3 is CASSLVGTHATDTQYF. Written as DNA, the CDR3 is TGCGCCAGCAGCTTGGTGGGGACTCACGCCACAGATACGCAGTATTTT.